This T cell receptor beta chain originates from a study of blood T cell repertoires in COVID-19 (dated by TCRdb to about 2020). Study-wide context: The collaborator samples originated in the United States, Italy and Spain and spanned the acute and convalescent phases of COVID-19. Where HLA class I and class II types were available, the types were taken from metadata supplied by the sample provider, not from assay-based typing. The prospective study material was composed of cDNA or gDNA derived from T cells, B-cell-depleted T cells, or PBMCs. The repertoires were released in a freely available public database intended as a resource for research on the immune response to SARS-CoV-2. The samples were drawn from two sources: the first 160 participants of the ongoing ImmuneRACE study, and approximately 1,300 subjects contributed by 6 global collaborators. The sample metadata nearly always contained a de-identified subject ID, COVID-19 status, age in years and sex. Subjects who had been exposed to COVID-19, were actively infected with it, or had recovered from it provided the deeply sampled blood TCRbeta repertoires that made up the dataset. Overall results and qualifications from the work: The quantity of clinical and demographic metadata differed by source and by participant and was supplied without curation.

Participants in the prospective study were enrolled through a virtual design, were aged about 18 to 100 years, and lived in 24 United States geographic areas. In the prospective study, participants were assigned to cohorts based on the clinical history participants reported in a screening survey and a study questionnaire. For ImmuneRACE Cohort 3, a participant was defined as recovered based on two consecutive negative NP/OP PCR tests, clearance by a healthcare professional, or resolution of symptoms. In the prospective study, mobile phlebotomists collected whole blood, serum and a nasopharyngeal or oropharyngeal swab from each participant. Over a roughly two-month period, participants in the prospective study had the option of providing additional blood draws and questionnaires. Blood samples from the prospective study were shipped frozen or at room temperature prior to DNA extraction. This clone came up once. The specificity of this receptor is unknown. No qualities accompany the bases; no much larger clone lies one base away.

TCRbeta CDR3 regions were amplified from genomic DNA by means of the immunoSEQ Assay, a bias-controlled multiplex PCR. In the original analysis: The number of nucleated cells in each sample was estimated from the amplification of reference gene primers within the assay. To quantify the absolute abundance of each unique TCRbeta CDR3 rearrangement, sequence reads were collapsed and filtered. For each sample, productive Simpson clonality was calculated by taking the square root of Simpson's diversity index across productive rearrangements. TCRdb retrieved this table from immuneACCESS and kept in-frame rearrangements only. Not all clones are present; in checked studies, unresolved V genes account for under half, and no reason is known for the remainder. That table supplies the V and J calls and clone size; D and trimming were determined from the DNA. The sample contains hundreds of thousands of clones, about 85% of them found a single time. 2% to 3% of the sample is held by the ten biggest clonotypes.

Unmatched junction bases come to 9, with V trimmed by 6 bases and J by 4 bases. The CDR3 measures 17 amino acids from cysteine to phenylalanine. Left in the record is the CDR3 DNA by itself, 51 bases read in frame from the first base. CDR1 MDHEN and CDR2 SYDVKM are derived from the germline V gene. This receptor was obtained from a woman aged 50 to 60 who had recovered from COVID-19. The sequencing sample was made of PBMCs or T cells enriched from blood (not recorded which). This sequence uses TRBV28 and TRBJ2-2; TRBD2 lines up with 12 middle nucleotides. The CDR3 here reads CASRWTSGAGGTGELFF. The bases read TGTGCCAGCAGGTGGACTAGCGGGGCCGGGGGCACCGGGGAGCTGTTTTTT.